These T cell receptor beta chains were read from a single sample in a study of CD8+CD57+ T cells in acquired aplastic anemia. TCRdb reprocessed the reads via MiXCR and lists one record per CDR3 protein. The sample yields more than 150,000 distinct CDR3 sequences, around 50% seen once. The sequencing sample was made of sorted CD4+, CD8+, or CD8+CD57+ T cells (not recorded which) from PBMCs. The source is a human donor with aplastic anemia. Each CDR3 is given with its conserved first and last residue. The D gene is left open where the match is weak. Clone size is given for some rows only: seen once, a few or many times, or a class if the clone is expanded.

v_call	d_call	j_call	clone_size	cdr3_nt	cdr3_aa
TRBV24-1	NA	TRBJ1-1	NA	TGTGCCACCAGTGACTCTTTAAGCACTGAAGCTTTCTTT	CATSDSLSTEAFF
TRBV20-1	NA	TRBJ2-7	NA	TGCAGTGCTAGAGATATTAGGGGGAACCCATATATGGGCGAGCAGTACTTC	CSARDIRGNPYMGEQYF
TRBV19	NA	TRBJ1-2	NA	TGTGCCAGCATGGACAGACCTAACTATGGCTACACCTTC	CASMDRPNYGYTF
TRBV10-3	TRBD1	TRBJ1-2	NA	TGTGCCTCAAGTGGACAGGGGGCCTTTGGCTACACCTTC	CASSGQGAFGYTF
TRBV19	NA	TRBJ2-5	NA	TGTGCCAGTAGTCTAAGGACACTTGGGGACCAGTACTTC	CASSLRTLGDQYF
TRBV7-9	TRBD1	TRBJ2-7	NA	TGTGCCAGCAGCGCTGACAGGGCCTACGAGCAGTACTTC	CASSADRAYEQYF
TRBV9	NA	TRBJ1-2	NA	TGTGCCAGCAGCGTGGGCAGGGCTAACTATGGCTACACCTTC	CASSVGRANYGYTF
TRBV29-1	TRBD1	TRBJ2-7	NA	TGCAGCAGCCCTCAGGGGACAGCAACCTACGAGCAGTACTTC	CSSPQGTATYEQYF
TRBV6-1	TRBD1	TRBJ1-6	many	TGTGCCAGCAGCTCCCAGGGGGGTAATAATTCACCCCTCCACTTT	CASSSQGGNNSPLHF
TRBV20-1	TRBD2	TRBJ2-2	many	TGCAGTGCTAGAGTGTGGAGCGGGGGGGAGAACACCGGGGAGCTGTTTTTT	CSARVWSGGENTGELFF
TRBV7-2	TRBD2	TRBJ2-5	NA	TGTGCCAGCACTCTAGCGGGGGGGCCAGAGACCCAGTACTTC	CASTLAGGPETQYF
TRBV25-1	NA	TRBJ1-3	NA	TGTGCCAGCAGTGAGGGCGGCACCCATTACTCTGGAAACACCATATATTTT	CASSEGGTHYSGNTIYF
TRBV18	NA	TRBJ2-3	few	TGTGCCAGCTCACCACCGAACACAGATACGCAGTATTTT	CASSPPNTDTQYF
TRBV10-1	TRBD1	TRBJ1-5	NA	TGCGCCAGCAGTGAAATCAGGGGGCCTAGCAATCAGCCCCAGCATTTT	CASSEIRGPSNQPQHF
TRBV12-3/TRBV12-4	NA	TRBJ2-7	NA	TGTGCCAGCAGTTTAGACAGACTCTACGAGCAGTACTTC	CASSLDRLYEQYF